This T cell receptor (beta chain) comes out of a study of blood T cells in healthy people across ages. This clonotype has just a few counts. Germline V gene lookup returns CDR1 SNHLY and CDR2 FYNNEI. V lost 7 bases to trimming and J lost 6 bases, with 18 bases between them. This CDR3 is built from 15 residues. The use of a sample-barcoded 5' primer and a J-beta primer mix characterized a second PCR of 7 to 11 cycles. Every cDNA molecule bore a tag from a template-switch adaptor containing 12 random nucleotides. TCRdb itself ran the 5' RACE reads through MiXCR, one entry per CDR3 protein. The sample has approximately 830,000 distinct CDR3 sequences, 55% to 65% seen once.

Sequencing was done on a sample of blood. The sequence was collected from a man aged 25-45 years in good health. This chain connects TRBV2 to TRBJ1-4; D may be TRBD1 (6 bases). Here the CDR3 DNA reads TGTGCCAGCATCACCAAGGGGGTTCGTTATGAAAAACTGTTTTTT. It codes for CASITKGVRYEKLFF.